The 29 T cell receptor beta chains reported below all come from one sample, sequenced in a study of beta chain features in type 1 diabetes. Sequenced material consisted of expressed TCRB transcripts (all of the isolated RNA was reverse transcribed). Generated by immunoSEQ multiplex PCR, the TCRdb table keeps only in-frame clones and is missing some. The sample records roughly 140,000 clones, around 10% being singletons. Sequencing was performed on central memory CD4+ T cells from blood. The receptor set was obtained from a man younger than 35 in good health.

The V gene is TRBV5-1, the J gene TRBJ1-5; D remains ambiguous. This CDR3 contains 15 residues. Trimming removed 0 bases from V and 0 bases from J, with 7 bases in between. CDR1 and CDR2 (germline): SGHRS, YFSETQ. The CDR3 sequence: CASSLDSLSNQPQHF. The CDR3 coding sequence is TGCGCCAGCAGCTTGGACAGTCTTAGCAATCAGCCCCAGCATTTT.

This rearrangement joins TRBV18 to TRBJ2-1; D may correspond to TRBD1 or TRBD2 (6 bases each). Germline CDR1 is KGHSH and CDR2 is LQKENI. V was cut by 4 bases and J by 4 bases, with 20 bases left in between. The CDR3 totals 17 residues. The CDR3: CASSRNLGGRRYNEQFF. The CDR3 bases are TGTGCCAGCTCACGAAATTTAGGGGGGCGCAGATACAATGAGCAGTTCTTC.

This clone turned up a few times. This sequence joins TRBV5-1 and TRBJ2-3; D unresolved. This CDR3 spans 13 amino acids. Trimming shortened V by 7 bases and J by 2 bases, and 11 bases separated the two germline ends. The germline V gene has CDR1 SGHRS and CDR2 YFSETQ. The CDR3: CASWAGLTDTQYF. The CDR3 nucleotides are TGCGCCAGCTGGGCAGGCCTCACAGATACGCAGTATTTT.

This rearrangement joins TRBV5-1 to TRBJ2-2, with unresolved D. Trimming stripped 1 base from V and 4 bases from J, with 5 bases between. CDR1 is SGHRS, CDR2 YFSETQ, per germline. The CDR3 spans 13 residues. CDR3: CASSLMVTGELFF. As DNA, the CDR3 is TGCGCCAGCAGCTTGATGGTCACCGGGGAGCTGTTTTTT. The variable domain in full, completed from reference TRBV5-1 and TRBJ2-2, reads KAGVTQTPRYLIKTRGQQVTLSCSPISGHRSVSWYQQTPGQGLQFLFEYFSETQRNKGNFPGRFSGRQFSNSRSEMNVSTLELGDSALYLCASSLMVTGELFFGEGSRLTVL.

This clone has just a few counts. This sequence joins TRBV7-9 and TRBJ1-3; D is uncertain. The germline gives CDR1 SEHNR, CDR2 FQNEAQ (reference sequence). V gave up 5 bases and J gave up 1 base, with 15 bases separating them. This CDR3 has 16 amino acids. The CDR3 coding sequence is TGTGCCAGCAGCCCTGGACGGACCGCGTCTGGAAACACCATATATTTT. Protein: CASSPGRTASGNTIYF.

As regards this clone: Additional DNA sequences in this sample encode the identical CDR3. This rearrangement joins TRBV9 to TRBJ1-1; no clear D. Trimming shortened V by 2 bases and J by 0 bases, and 5 bases separated the two germline ends. There are 13 residues in the CDR3. Germline V lookup: CDR1 SGDLS, CDR2 YYNGEE. The CDR3 here is CASSVQVNTEAFF. The CDR3 DNA follows: TGTGCCAGCAGCGTTCAGGTGAACACTGAAGCTTTCTTT.

This chain's CDR3 is CASKEVGGGNTEAFF. CDR3 sequence (DNA): TGTGCCTCTAAGGAGGTCGGGGGAGGGAACACTGAAGCTTTCTTT. V is TRBV30 and J is TRBJ1-1; the D gene is possibly TRBD1 (5 bases). CDR1 is GTSNPN and CDR2 is SVGIG in the germline V gene (reference sequence). CDR3 length: 15 amino acids. The V end lost 7 bases, the J end lost 1 base, and 19 bases lay between the germline ends.

In its sample, this clone was seen a few times. J is TRBJ2-1 and V is TRBV29-1; 7 bases fit TRBD2. CDR1 and CDR2 (germline): SQVTM, ANQGSEA. The CDR3 contains 15 residues. CDR3 region: CSLSARGRDRNEQFF. CDR3 nucleotides: TGCAGTCTGAGCGCTCGGGGGAGGGATAGAAATGAGCAGTTCTTC.

The V gene is TRBV29-1, the J gene TRBJ2-1; 7 bases line up with TRBD2. V trimming: 7 bases; J trimming: 8 bases; junction bases outside the gene matches: 5. CDR1 and CDR2 from the germline V gene are SQVTM and ANQGSEA. The CDR3 has 11 amino acids. This chain's CDR3 is CSGRGRDEQFF. The CDR3 DNA sequence: TGCAGCGGTCGGGGGAGGGATGAGCAGTTCTTC.

The chain uses TRBV7-9 and TRBJ2-5; 8 nucleotides agree with TRBD1. This CDR3 spans 15 amino acids. The V segment lost 3 bases and the J segment 5 bases; nucleotides outside the gene matches: 8. The V gene's germline CDR1 is SEHNR and CDR2 FQNEAQ (reference sequence). The CDR3 sequence is CASSLTGDRSETQYF. The CDR3 DNA sequence: TGTGCCAGCAGCTTGACAGGGGATAGAAGCGAGACCCAGTACTTC. The full variable domain, completed using reference TRBV7-9 and TRBJ2-5, is DTGVSQNPRHKITKRGQNVTFRCDPISEHNRLYWYRQTLGQGPEFLTYFQNEAQLEKSRLLSDRFSAERPKGSFSTLEIQRTEQGDSAMYLCASSLTGDRSETQYFGPGTRLLVL.

The rearrangement uses TRBV9 and TRBJ2-7; the match to TRBD2 covers 10 bases. V shed 3 bases and J 2 bases; nucleotides not matched to a gene: 2. The germline gives CDR1 SGDLS, CDR2 YYNGEE. CDR3 length: 14 residues. The CDR3 nucleotides are TGTGCCAGCAGCGCCACTAGCGGGGCCTACGAGCAGTACTTC. Translating it yields CASSATSGAYEQYF.

This clone was detected only a few times. The genes are TRBV4-2 and TRBJ2-5, with D hard to call. Germline CDR1 LGHNA, CDR2 YNFKEQ. Trimming stripped 5 bases from V and 0 bases from J, with 19 bases between. The CDR3 length is 17 residues. CDR3 amino acids: CASSSLVATNHQETQYF. CDR3 DNA: TGTGCCAGCAGCTCCCTCGTGGCCACGAATCACCAAGAGACCCAGTACTTC.

Regarding this clone: This may be a read error: a much more frequent sequence differs by one nucleotide. The rearrangement links TRBV5-4 to TRBJ2-3; D uncertain. This CDR3 comprises 11 residues. V was trimmed by 0 bases and J by 6 bases, leaving 2 bases between them. Germline V gene sequence: CDR1 SGHNT, CDR2 YYREEE (reference sequence). In DNA, the CDR3 is TGTGCCAGCAGCTTGGGGGATACGCAGTATTTT. Amino acid sequence: CASSLGDTQYF.

With regard to this clone: An end of the junction does not agree with germline; a read error may underlie this. This rearrangement joins TRBV6-6 to TRBJ1-6; 8 bases are a match to TRBD1. Per germline, CDR1 MNHNY and CDR2 SVGAGI (reference sequence). The CDR3 spans 15 residues. DNA of the CDR3: TGTGCCATCAGTAATCAGGGGGCATATAATTCACCCCTCCACTTT. Translating it yields CAISNQGAYNSPLHF.

This clone has just a few counts. The V gene is TRBV28, the J gene TRBJ2-7; D is possibly TRBD2 (5 bases). Germline-derived CDR1 and CDR2 are MDHEN and SYDVKM. V was trimmed by 1 base and J by 3 bases, leaving 7 bases between them. CDR3 size: 13 residues. The CDR3 loop reads CASSLSRDYEQYF. Here the CDR3 DNA reads TGTGCCAGCAGTTTATCTCGGGACTACGAGCAGTACTTC.

The chain combines TRBV7-3 with TRBJ2-6, with unresolved D. Trimming took 1 base from V and 9 from J, leaving 4 bases between them. Germline assignment: CDR1 SGHTA and CDR2 FQGTGA. The CDR3 extends over 12 amino acids. The CDR3, as DNA: TGTGCCAGCAGCTTAAGCGACAACGTCCTGACTTTC. Encoded protein: CASSLSDNVLTF.

There are many counts of this clone. The chain recombines TRBV30 with TRBJ2-3, with TRBD2 matching over 11 bases. This CDR3 region has 13 residues. CDR1 is GTSNPN, CDR2 SVGIG, per germline (reference sequence). This CDR3 reads CAHSGGAKDTQYF. The CDR3 DNA is TGTGCTCATAGCGGGGGGGCCAAAGATACGCAGTATTTT. The entire variable domain, with the rest obtained from reference TRBV30 and TRBJ2-3, is as follows: SQTIHQWPATLVQPVGSPLSLECTVEGTSNPNLYWYRQAAGRGLQLLFYSVGIGQISSEVPQNLSASRPQDRQFILSSKKLLLSDSGFYLCAHSGGAKDTQYFGPGTRLTVL.

The J gene is TRBJ2-7, the V gene TRBV7-9; D might be TRBD2 (6 bases). The CDR3 is made up of 14 amino acids. Per the germline V gene, CDR1 is SEHNR and CDR2 is FQNEAQ (reference sequence). V was shortened by 3 bases and J by 3 bases, with 12 bases between the two germline ends. The DNA of the CDR3 is TGTGCCAGCAGCTTCGGGACTCGCCTCTACGAGCAGTACTTC. Its translation: CASSFGTRLYEQYF.

There are a few counts of this clone. The chain uses TRBV18 and TRBJ2-7; TRBD2 agrees at 7 bases. CDR3 size: 14 residues. The V gene's germline CDR1 is KGHSH and CDR2 LQKENI. The J segment lost 5 bases and the V segment lost 5 bases, leaving 9 bases of the junction unmatched. The CDR3 bases are TGTGCCAGCTCAACGCGGGGGAGAAGCCACGAGCAGTACTTC. This codes for CASSTRGRSHEQYF.

V and J are TRBV29-1 and TRBJ2-3; D call uncertain. Trimming cost V 6 bases and J 3 bases, with 4 bases left between them. CDR1 SQVTM and CDR2 ANQGSEA come from the germline V gene. CDR3 length equals 10 residues. The CDR3 DNA follows: TGCAGCGTACGGACAGATACGCAGTATTTT. Encoded protein: CSVRTDTQYF.

This clone showed up just a few times. The rearrangement uses TRBV19 and TRBJ2-2; D is unresolved. Deletions cut 7 bases from V and 3 bases from J, with 9 bases between. The CDR3 has 13 residues. Looked up from germline, CDR1 is LNHDA and CDR2 is SQIVND (reference sequence). This CDR3 is CASTLGYTGELFF. CDR3 nucleotides: TGTGCCAGTACCCTAGGTTACACCGGGGAGCTGTTTTTT.

This clone was found many times. This chain joins TRBV29-1 and TRBJ2-5; 9 nucleotides line up with TRBD1. This CDR3 has 10 residues. The germline gives CDR1 SQVTM, CDR2 ANQGSEA. V gave up 4 bases and J gave up 14 bases; unmatched junction bases: 5. CDR3 nucleotides: TGCAGCGTTGGAGGACAGGGGTCTTACTTC. It yields the protein CSVGGQGSYF.

This clone was seen more than once but under ten times. The chain couples TRBV2 to TRBJ1-2; D gene unclear. Trimming stripped 4 bases from V and 1 base from J, with 7 bases between. From germline, CDR1 is SNHLY and CDR2 FYNNEI. CDR3 length equals 13 residues. The CDR3: CASSATINYGYTF. The CDR3 nucleotides read TGTGCCAGCAGTGCGACAATTAACTATGGCTACACCTTC.

This clone has only a few counts. This chain uses TRBV10-3 with TRBJ1-1, with TRBD1 as a possible D gene (6 bases). The V end lost 3 bases, the J end lost 4 bases, and 12 bases lay between the germline ends. There are 14 residues in the CDR3. The V gene's germline CDR1 is ENHRY and CDR2 SYGVKD. CDR3 sequence (DNA): TGTGCCATCAGTGATAGGGGACAAACCACTGAAGCTTTCTTT. Amino acid sequence: CAISDRGQTTEAFF.

This clone occurred a few times. A junction end diverges from the germline sequence, so it may reflect a read error. The chain combines TRBV10-3 with TRBJ2-7; perhaps D is TRBD1 or TRBD2 (5 bases each). The CDR3 spans 15 residues. The germline CDR1 and CDR2 sequences are ENHRY and SYGVKD. CDR3 sequence reads: CASSSEWGSSYEQYF. The CDR3 DNA reads TGTGCCAGCAGTTCCGAGTGGGGGAGTAGCTACGAGCAGTACTTC.

This clone was counted a few times. The rearrangement joins TRBV9 to TRBJ2-3; D may be TRBD1 (6 bases). Germline V gene sequence: CDR1 SGDLS, CDR2 YYNGEE. CDR3 length: 15 residues. Trimming cost V 4 bases and J 1 base, with 13 bases left between them. The CDR3 DNA is TGTGCCAGCAGCACCCACAGACAGGGCACAGATACGCAGTATTTT. Its translation: CASSTHRQGTDTQYF. The whole variable domain, remainder taken from reference TRBV9 and TRBJ2-3, is DSGVTQTPKHLITATGQRVTLRCSPRSGDLSVYWYQQSLDQGLQFLIQYYNGEERAKGNILERFSAQQFPDLHSELNLSSLELGDSALYFCASSTHRQGTDTQYFGPGTRLTVL.

V is TRBV27 and J is TRBJ1-5, with 8 bases matching TRBD1. This CDR3 comprises 16 residues. Trimming at V came to 2 bases and at J to 1 base, leaving 4 bases not matched to a gene. Germline CDR1 and CDR2: MNHEY and SMNVEV (reference sequence). DNA for the CDR3: TGTGCCAGCAGTTTAGACAGGGGACGAAGCAATCAGCCCCAGCATTTT. It translates to CASSLDRGRSNQPQHF.

This clone came up a few times. The CDR3 sequence is CSVNSGRANTGELFF. The CDR3 nucleotides are TGCAGCGTTAATAGCGGGAGGGCGAACACCGGGGAGCTGTTTTTT. The chain recombines TRBV29-1 with TRBJ2-2; 11 nucleotides agree with TRBD2. Germline-derived CDR1 and CDR2 are SQVTM and ANQGSEA. Germline trimming cut 5 bases from V and 0 bases from J; bases unmatched to any gene: 2. CDR3 size: 15 residues.

On this clone itself: This may stem from a read error, because a much larger clone lies one nucleotide away. J is TRBJ2-4 and V is TRBV28, with TRBD1 identical over 11 bases. Germline lookup yields CDR1 MDHEN and CDR2 SYDVKM. This CDR3 is built from 13 residues. V dropped 6 bases and J dropped 7; count of bases not matched to a gene: 2. CDR3 residues: CASSRDRGNIQYF. CDR3 DNA sequence: TGTGCCAGCAGCCGGGACAGGGGGAACATTCAGTACTTC.